This T cell receptor (beta chain) was sequenced in a study of blood T cell repertoires in COVID-19. This clone occurred a few times. The repertoire was sequenced with immunoSEQ multiplex PCR; TCRdb's copy has only in-frame clones and lacks some. The sample has roughly 43,000 clones; about 87% are singletons. Trimming removed 1 base from V and 1 base from J; junction bases left unmatched: 4. The germline V gene has CDR1 LGHNA and CDR2 YNFKEQ. There are 17 residues in the CDR3. The sequence derives from a human donor in a cohort sampled during active COVID-19. This chain joins TRBV4-2 and TRBJ2-5; 12 bases align to TRBD2. The sample comprised peripheral blood. The CDR3 nucleotides read TGTGCCAGCAGCCAAGTGGCGACTAGCGGGGGCCAAGAGACCCAGTACTTC. Amino acid sequence: CASSQVATSGGQETQYF.